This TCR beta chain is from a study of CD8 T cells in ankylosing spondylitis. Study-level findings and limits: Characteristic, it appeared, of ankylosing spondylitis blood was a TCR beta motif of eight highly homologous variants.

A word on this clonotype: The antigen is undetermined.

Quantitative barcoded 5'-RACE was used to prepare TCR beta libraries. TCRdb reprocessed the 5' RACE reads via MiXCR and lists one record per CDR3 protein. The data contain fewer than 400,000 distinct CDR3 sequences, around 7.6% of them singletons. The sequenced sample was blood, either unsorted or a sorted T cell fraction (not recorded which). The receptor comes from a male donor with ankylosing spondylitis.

This CDR3 is CASSPTPSRYEQYF. The CDR3 bases are TGCGCCAGCAGCCCGACGCCGAGTAGGTACGAGCAGTACTTC. V is TRBV5-1 and J is TRBJ2-7; D call uncertain. There are 14 residues in the CDR3. V was pared by 4 bases and J by 4 bases, with 15 bases between. The germline gives CDR1 SGHRS, CDR2 YFSETQ.